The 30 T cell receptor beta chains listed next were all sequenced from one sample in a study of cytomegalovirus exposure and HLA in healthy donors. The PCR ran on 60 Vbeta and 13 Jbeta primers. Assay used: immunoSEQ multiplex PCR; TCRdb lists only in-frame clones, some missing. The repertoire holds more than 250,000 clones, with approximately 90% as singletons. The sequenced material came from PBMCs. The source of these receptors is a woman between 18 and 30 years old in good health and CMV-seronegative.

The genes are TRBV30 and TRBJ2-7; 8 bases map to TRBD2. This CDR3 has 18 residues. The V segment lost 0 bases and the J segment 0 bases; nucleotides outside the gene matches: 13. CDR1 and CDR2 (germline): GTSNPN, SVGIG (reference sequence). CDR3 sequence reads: CAWSVSRQTSANSYEQYF. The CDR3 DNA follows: TGTGCCTGGAGTGTATCGCGCCAGACTAGCGCAAACTCCTACGAGCAGTACTTC.

The CDR3 sequence: CAWSEIRGARETQYF. CDR3 DNA: TGTGCCTGGAGTGAAATCAGGGGGGCCAGAGAGACCCAGTACTTC. The chain employs TRBV30 and TRBJ2-5, with TRBD1 as a possible D gene (7 bases). Germline lookup yields CDR1 GTSNPN and CDR2 SVGIG (reference sequence). The CDR3 extends over 15 amino acids. Between the trimmed V and J ends, which lost 1 base and 4 bases, there was a span of 16 bases.

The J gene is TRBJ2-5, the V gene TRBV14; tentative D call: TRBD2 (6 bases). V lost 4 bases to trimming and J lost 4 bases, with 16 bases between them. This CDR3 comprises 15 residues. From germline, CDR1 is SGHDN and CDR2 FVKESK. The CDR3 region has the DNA TGTGCCAGCAGCCTCGTGGGGGGAAAACGAGAGACCCAGTACTTC. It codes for CASSLVGGKRETQYF.

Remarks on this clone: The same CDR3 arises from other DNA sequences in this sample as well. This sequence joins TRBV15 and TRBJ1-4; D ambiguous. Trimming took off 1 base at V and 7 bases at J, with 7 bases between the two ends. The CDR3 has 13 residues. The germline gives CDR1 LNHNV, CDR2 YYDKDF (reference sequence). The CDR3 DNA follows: TGTGCCACCAGCAGAGGTTCGGGTGAAAAACTGTTTTTT. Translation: CATSRGSGEKLFF.

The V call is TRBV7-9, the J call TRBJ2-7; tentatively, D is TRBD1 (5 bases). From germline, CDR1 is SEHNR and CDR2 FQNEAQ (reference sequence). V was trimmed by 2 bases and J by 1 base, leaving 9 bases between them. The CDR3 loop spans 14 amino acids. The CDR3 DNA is TGTGCCAGCAGCTTAATGACAGATTCCTACGAGCAGTACTTC. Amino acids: CASSLMTDSYEQYF.

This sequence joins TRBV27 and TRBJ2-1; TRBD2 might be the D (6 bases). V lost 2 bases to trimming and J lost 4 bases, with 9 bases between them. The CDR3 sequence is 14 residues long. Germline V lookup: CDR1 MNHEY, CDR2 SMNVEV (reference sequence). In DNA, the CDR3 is TGTGCCAGCAGTTTAGAGGGACTGTACAATGAGCAGTTCTTC. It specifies CASSLEGLYNEQFF.

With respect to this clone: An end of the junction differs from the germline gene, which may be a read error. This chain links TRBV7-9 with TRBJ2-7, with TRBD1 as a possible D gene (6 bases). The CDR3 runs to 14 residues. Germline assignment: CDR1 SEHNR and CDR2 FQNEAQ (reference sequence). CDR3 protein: CSSTDGGRAYEQYF. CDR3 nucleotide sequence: TGTTCCAGCACTGATGGGGGCAGGGCCTACGAGCAGTACTTC.

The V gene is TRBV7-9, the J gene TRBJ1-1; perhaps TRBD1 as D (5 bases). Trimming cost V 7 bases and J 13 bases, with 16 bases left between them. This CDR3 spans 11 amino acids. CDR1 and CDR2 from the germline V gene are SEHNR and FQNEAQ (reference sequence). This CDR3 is CASTGREDLFF. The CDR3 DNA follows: TGTGCCAGCACGGGCAGGGAAGACCTTTTCTTT.

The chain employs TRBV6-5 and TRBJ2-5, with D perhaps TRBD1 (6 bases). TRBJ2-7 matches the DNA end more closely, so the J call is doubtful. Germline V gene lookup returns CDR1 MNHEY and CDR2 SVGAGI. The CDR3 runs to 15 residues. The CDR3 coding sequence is TGTGCCAGCAGTAGGAGACAGGCCGCGACCTACGAGCAGTACTTC. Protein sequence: CASSRRQAATYEQYF.

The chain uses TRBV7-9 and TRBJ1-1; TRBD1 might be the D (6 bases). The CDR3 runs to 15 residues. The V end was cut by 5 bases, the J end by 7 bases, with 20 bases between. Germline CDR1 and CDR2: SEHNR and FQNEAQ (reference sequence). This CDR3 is CASSPQGTMAHEAFF. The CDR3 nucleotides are TGTGCCAGCAGCCCACAGGGCACCATGGCCCATGAAGCTTTCTTT.

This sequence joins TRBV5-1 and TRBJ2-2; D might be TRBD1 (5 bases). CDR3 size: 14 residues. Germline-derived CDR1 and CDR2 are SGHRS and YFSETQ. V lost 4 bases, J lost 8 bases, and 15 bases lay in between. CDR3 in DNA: TGCGCCAGCAGCCGAACGGACATTTATGGGGAGCTGTTTTTT. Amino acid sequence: CASSRTDIYGELFF.

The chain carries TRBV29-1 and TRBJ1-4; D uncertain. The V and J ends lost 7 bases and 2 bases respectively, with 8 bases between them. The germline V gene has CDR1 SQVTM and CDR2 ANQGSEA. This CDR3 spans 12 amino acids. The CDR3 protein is CSAQNTNEKLFF. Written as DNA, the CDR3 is TGCAGCGCTCAGAATACTAATGAAAAACTGTTTTTT.

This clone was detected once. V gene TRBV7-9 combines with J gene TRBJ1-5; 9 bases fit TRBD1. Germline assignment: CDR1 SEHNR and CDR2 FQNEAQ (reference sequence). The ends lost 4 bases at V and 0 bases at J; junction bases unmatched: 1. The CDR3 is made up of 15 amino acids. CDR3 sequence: CASSWDRDSNQPQHF. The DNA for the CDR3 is TGTGCCAGCAGCTGGGACAGGGATAGCAATCAGCCCCAGCATTTT.

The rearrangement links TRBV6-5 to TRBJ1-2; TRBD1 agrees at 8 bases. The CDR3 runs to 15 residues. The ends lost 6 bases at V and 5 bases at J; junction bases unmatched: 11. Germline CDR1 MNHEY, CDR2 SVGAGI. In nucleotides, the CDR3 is TGTGCCAGCAGCAGACAGGGGACAACTGGGTATGGCTACACCTTC. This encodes CASSRQGTTGYGYTF.

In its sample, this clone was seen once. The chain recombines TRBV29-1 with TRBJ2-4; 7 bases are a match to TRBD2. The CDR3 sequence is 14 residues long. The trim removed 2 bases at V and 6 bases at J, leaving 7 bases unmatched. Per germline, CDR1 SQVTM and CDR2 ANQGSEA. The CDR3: CSVELAEGPNIQYF. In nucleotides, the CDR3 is TGCAGCGTTGAACTAGCGGAGGGGCCAAACATTCAGTACTTC.

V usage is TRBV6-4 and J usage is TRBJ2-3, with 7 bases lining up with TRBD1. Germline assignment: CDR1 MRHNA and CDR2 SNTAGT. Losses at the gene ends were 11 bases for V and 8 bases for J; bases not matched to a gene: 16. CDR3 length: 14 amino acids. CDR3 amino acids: CAPKVWTGQGTQYF. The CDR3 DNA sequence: TGTGCCCCCAAGGTATGGACAGGTCAGGGTACGCAGTATTTT.

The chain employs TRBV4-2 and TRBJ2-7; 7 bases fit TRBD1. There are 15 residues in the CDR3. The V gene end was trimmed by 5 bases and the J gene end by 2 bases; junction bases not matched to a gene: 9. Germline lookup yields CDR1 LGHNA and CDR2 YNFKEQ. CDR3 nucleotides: TGTGCCAGCAGCTTATCGAACAGGGGAACCTACGAGCAGTACTTC. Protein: CASSLSNRGTYEQYF.

CDR3 in amino acids: CASRFGLALTGELFF. The CDR3 DNA is TGTGCCAGCAGATTCGGACTCGCACTCACCGGGGAGCTGTTTTTT. The genes are TRBV2 and TRBJ2-2, with D tentatively TRBD2 (5 bases). Germline V CDR1 and CDR2: SNHLY, FYNNEI. Deletions cut 6 bases from V and 4 bases from J, with 15 bases between. The CDR3 sequence is 15 residues long.

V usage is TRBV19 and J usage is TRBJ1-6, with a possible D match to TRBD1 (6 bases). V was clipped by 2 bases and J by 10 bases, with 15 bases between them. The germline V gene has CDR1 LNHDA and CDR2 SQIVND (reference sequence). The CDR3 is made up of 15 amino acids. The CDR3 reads CASSIKTGSGSPLHF. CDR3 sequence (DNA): TGTGCCAGTAGTATAAAGACAGGCTCAGGGTCACCCCTCCACTTT.

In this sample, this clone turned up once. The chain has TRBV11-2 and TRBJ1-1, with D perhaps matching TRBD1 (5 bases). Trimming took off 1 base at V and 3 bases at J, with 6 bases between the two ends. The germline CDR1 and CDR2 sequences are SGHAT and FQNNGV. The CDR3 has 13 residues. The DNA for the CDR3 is TGTGCCAGCAGCTTAGGCAGGGACACTGAAGCTTTCTTT. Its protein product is CASSLGRDTEAFF.

This CDR3 is CASSWTASSAATDTQYF. In DNA form, the CDR3 reads TGTGCCAGCAGTTGGACGGCTAGTAGCGCAGCCACAGATACGCAGTATTTT. The chain links TRBV7-3 to TRBJ2-3; a weak D match, TRBD2 (5 bases). The CDR3 is made up of 17 amino acids. Looked up from germline, CDR1 is SGHTA and CDR2 is FQGTGA. V gave up 6 bases and J gave up 2 bases, with 21 bases separating them.

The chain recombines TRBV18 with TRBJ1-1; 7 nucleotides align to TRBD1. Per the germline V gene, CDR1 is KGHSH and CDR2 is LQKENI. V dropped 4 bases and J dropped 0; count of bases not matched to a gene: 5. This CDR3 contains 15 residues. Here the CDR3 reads CASSQQGIMNTEAFF. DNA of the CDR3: TGTGCCAGCTCACAACAGGGGATTATGAACACTGAAGCTTTCTTT.

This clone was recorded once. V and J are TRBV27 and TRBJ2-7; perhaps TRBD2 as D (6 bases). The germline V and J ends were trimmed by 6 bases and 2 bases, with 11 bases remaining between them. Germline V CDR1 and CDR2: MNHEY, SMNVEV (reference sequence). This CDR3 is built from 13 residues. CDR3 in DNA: TGTGCCAGCAGCCCGGGGGTGACCTACGAGCAGTACTTC. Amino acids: CASSPGVTYEQYF.

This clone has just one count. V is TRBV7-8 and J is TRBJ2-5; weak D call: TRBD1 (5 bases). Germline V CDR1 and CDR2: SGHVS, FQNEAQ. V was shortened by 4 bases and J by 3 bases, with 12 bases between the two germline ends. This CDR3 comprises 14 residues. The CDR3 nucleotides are TGTGCCAGCAGCTCTAGGGTGGACAAAGAGACCCAGTACTTC. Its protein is CASSSRVDKETQYF.

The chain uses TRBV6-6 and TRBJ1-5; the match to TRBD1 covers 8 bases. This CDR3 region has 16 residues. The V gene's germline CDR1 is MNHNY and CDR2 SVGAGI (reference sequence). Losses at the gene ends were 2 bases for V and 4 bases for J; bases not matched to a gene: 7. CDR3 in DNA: TGTGCCAGCAGTTACGGACAGGGTGGTGAGAATCAGCCCCAGCATTTT. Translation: CASSYGQGGENQPQHF.

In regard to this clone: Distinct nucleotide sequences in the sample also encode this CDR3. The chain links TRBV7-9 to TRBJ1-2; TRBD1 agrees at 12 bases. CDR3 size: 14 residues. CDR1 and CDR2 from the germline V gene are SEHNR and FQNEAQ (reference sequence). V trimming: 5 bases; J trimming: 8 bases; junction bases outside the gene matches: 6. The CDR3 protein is CASSAGTGGRGYTF. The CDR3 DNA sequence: TGTGCCAGCAGCGCGGGGACAGGGGGCCGCGGCTACACCTTC.

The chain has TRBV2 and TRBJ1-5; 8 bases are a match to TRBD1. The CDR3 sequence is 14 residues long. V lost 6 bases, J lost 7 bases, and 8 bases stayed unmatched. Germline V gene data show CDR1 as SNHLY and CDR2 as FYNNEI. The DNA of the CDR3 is TGTGCCAGCAGCTGGACAGGGAGGAGCCAGCCCCAGCATTTT. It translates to CASSWTGRSQPQHF.

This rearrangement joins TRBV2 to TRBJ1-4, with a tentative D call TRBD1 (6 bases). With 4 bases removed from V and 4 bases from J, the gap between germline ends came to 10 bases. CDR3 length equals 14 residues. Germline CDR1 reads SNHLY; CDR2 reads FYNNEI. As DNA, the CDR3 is TGTGCCAGCAGTGTGGCAGGGGTTAATGAAAAACTGTTTTTT. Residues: CASSVAGVNEKLFF.

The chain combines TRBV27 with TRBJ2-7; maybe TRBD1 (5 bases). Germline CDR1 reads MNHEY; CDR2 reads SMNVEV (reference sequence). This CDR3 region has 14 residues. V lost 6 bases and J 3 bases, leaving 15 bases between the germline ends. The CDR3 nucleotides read TGTGCCAGCAGACGGCAGGGTAGTATCTACGAGCAGTACTTC. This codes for CASRRQGSIYEQYF.

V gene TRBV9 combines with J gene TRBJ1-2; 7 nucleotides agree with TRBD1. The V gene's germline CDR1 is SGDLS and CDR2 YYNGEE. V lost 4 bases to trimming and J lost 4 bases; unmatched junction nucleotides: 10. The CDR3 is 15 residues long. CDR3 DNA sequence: TGTGCCAGCAGCCCCTTCGACAGGGTTGGCTATGGCTACACCTTC. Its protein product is CASSPFDRVGYGYTF.